Below are 22 T cell receptor beta chains sequenced from a single sample in a study of persistence of HIV-infected CD4 T cells. Stimulation used approximately 9.1 ug/mL lysate from CMV-infected fibroblasts. CD40L/CD69 double-negative CD45RO-high memory CD4+ T cells were collected. No antigen has been assigned to these receptors. The libraries were made with immunoSEQ version 4 in survey mode. Generated by immunoSEQ multiplex PCR, the TCRdb table keeps only in-frame clones and is missing some. Here the sample spans about 33,000 clones, roughly 82% being singletons. The sequenced sample was CD4+ T cells sorted from PBMCs after 18-hour stimulation, obtained from a patient who received antiretroviral therapy. The receptors derive from an adult man with HIV who was CMV-seropositive.

The CDR3 spells CASSQDGNTEAFF. CDR3 DNA sequence: TGTGCCAGCAGCCAAGATGGTAACACTGAAGCTTTCTTT. The J gene is TRBJ1-1, the V gene TRBV3-1 (or the pseudogene TRBV3-2); unclear D gene. This CDR3 is built from 13 residues. The V end was cut by 0 bases, the J end by 2 bases, with 4 bases between. CDR1 and CDR2 (germline): LGHDT, YNNKEL (reference sequence).

The chain carries TRBV10-3 and TRBJ2-2, with D perhaps being TRBD1 or TRBD2 (5 bases each). Germline CDR1 is ENHRY and CDR2 is SYGVKD. The germline V and J ends were trimmed by 4 bases and 6 bases, with 21 bases remaining between them. This CDR3 region has 17 residues. The CDR3 spells CAISASTTGTAAGELFF. In DNA, the CDR3 is TGTGCCATCAGTGCTTCCACGACCGGGACCGCCGCCGGGGAGCTGTTTTTT.

The genes are TRBV19 and TRBJ2-2; unclear D gene. This CDR3 comprises 15 residues. Trimming removed 4 bases from V and 4 bases from J, with 13 bases in between. CDR1 and CDR2 (germline): LNHDA, SQIVND (reference sequence). For the CDR3, the DNA is TGTGCCAGTAGTACCCAGCAGGTGGTCACCGGGGAGCTGTTTTTT. As protein: CASSTQQVVTGELFF.

The chain couples TRBV7-2 to TRBJ2-7, with TRBD2 identical over 7 bases. The length of the CDR3 is 14 residues. Germline V CDR1 and CDR2: SGHTA, FQGNSA. With 2 bases clipped from V and 3 bases from J, the junction kept 4 bases outside the gene matches. The CDR3 coding sequence is TGTGCCAGCAGCTTATCGGGGGGAGTCTACGAGCAGTACTTC. Encoded protein: CASSLSGGVYEQYF.

The chain's CDR3 is CASSLGQGGYEKLFF. In DNA form, the CDR3 reads TGTGCCAGCAGCTTAGGACAGGGGGGATACGAAAAACTGTTTTTT. The chain uses TRBV6-5 and TRBJ1-4, with 10 positions matching TRBD1. J was trimmed by 8 bases and V by 6 bases; bases with no gene match: 9. This CDR3 has 15 residues. CDR1 and CDR2 (germline): MNHEY, SVGAGI.

This clone has a single count. The chain recombines TRBV5-1 with TRBJ2-3, with 14 bases lining up with TRBD2. Unmatched junction bases numbered 2, after V lost 0 bases and J lost 2 bases. The CDR3 sequence is 17 residues long. CDR1 is SGHRS, CDR2 YFSETQ, per germline. The DNA of the CDR3 is TGCGCCAGCAGCTTGGTGGGACTAGCGGGGGACACAGATACGCAGTATTTT. It codes for CASSLVGLAGDTDTQYF.

CDR3 DNA: TGTGCCAGCAGCTTAAACAGGGGGCATTCACCCCTCCACTTT. Its protein is CASSLNRGHSPLHF. The chain recombines TRBV7-9 with TRBJ1-6; the match to TRBD1 covers 9 bases. Germline V gene sequence: CDR1 SEHNR, CDR2 FQNEAQ (reference sequence). V lost 2 bases, J lost 8 bases, and 1 base stayed unmatched. This CDR3 comprises 14 residues. Looking up the rest from reference TRBV7-9 and TRBJ1-6 gives the full variable domain: DTGVSQNPRHKITKRGQNVTFRCDPISEHNRLYWYRQTLGQGPEFLTYFQNEAQLEKSRLLSDRFSAERPKGSFSTLEIQRTEQGDSAMYLCASSLNRGHSPLHFGNGTRLTVT.

J is TRBJ2-1 and V is TRBV7-2; TRBD1 might be the D (6 bases). The CDR3 consists of 13 residues. CDR1 SGHTA and CDR2 FQGNSA come from the germline V gene. Trimming took 5 bases from V and 13 from J, leaving 18 bases between them. CDR3 nucleotides: TGTGCCAGCAGCGCAAAACCGGGACACAAACAGTTCTTC. It codes for CASSAKPGHKQFF. Variable domain in full (rest from reference TRBV7-2 and TRBJ2-1): GAGVSQSPSNKVTEKGKDVELRCDPISGHTALYWYRQSLGQGLEFLIYFQGNSAPDKSGLPSDRFSAERTGGSVSTLTIQRTQQEDSAVYLCASSAKPGHKQFFGPGTRLTVL.

V usage is TRBV6-5 and J usage is TRBJ1-4; the match to TRBD1 covers 12 bases. The CDR3 is made up of 16 amino acids. V lost 2 bases, J lost 6 bases, and 4 bases stayed unmatched. The germline V gene encodes CDR1 MNHEY and CDR2 SVGAGI. Written as DNA, the CDR3 is TGTGCCAGCAGTTACCGGCGGGACAGGGGGCATGAAAAACTGTTTTTT. This codes for CASSYRRDRGHEKLFF.

The V gene is TRBV30, the J gene TRBJ2-5; D gene ambiguous. Germline CDR1 is GTSNPN and CDR2 is SVGIG (reference sequence). The length of the CDR3 is 14 residues. The V end was cut by 3 bases, the J end by 4 bases, with 15 bases between. The CDR3 DNA reads as TGTGCCTGGAGCCCCACATATCCGGGAGAGACCCAGTACTTC. Protein sequence: CAWSPTYPGETQYF.

V usage is TRBV4-3 and J usage is TRBJ1-4; no reliable D call. CDR3 length equals 16 residues. Trimming took 1 base from V and 4 from J, leaving 13 bases between them. Germline V CDR1 and CDR2: LGHNA, YSLEER. The CDR3 sequence is CASSQGTSRGNEKLFF. In DNA, the CDR3 is TGCGCCAGCAGCCAAGGGACCTCCCGAGGTAATGAAAAACTGTTTTTT.

This chain joins TRBV27 and TRBJ1-2, with 7 bases lining up with TRBD1. Germline V CDR1 and CDR2: MNHEY, SMNVEV (reference sequence). Trimming took 1 base from V and 8 from J; bases not matched to a gene: 4. The CDR3 contains 13 residues. The CDR3 DNA follows: TGTGCCAGCAGTTTATACAGGGGAGGCGGCTACACCTTC. Translating it yields CASSLYRGGGYTF.

This clone was seen only a few times. The chain links TRBV2 to TRBJ1-2; D is uncertain. V was shortened by 3 bases and J by 7 bases, with 9 bases between the two germline ends. The length of the CDR3 is 12 residues. Germline CDR1 and CDR2: SNHLY and FYNNEI. CDR3 residues: CASSEPGSGYTF. CDR3 coding DNA: TGTGCCAGCAGTGAGCCGGGCTCTGGCTACACCTTC. Using reference TRBV2 and TRBJ1-2 for the parts outside the CDR3, the full variable domain is EPEVTQTPSHQVTQMGQEVILRCVPISNHLYFYWYRQILGQKVEFLVSFYNNEISEKSEIFDDQFSVERPDGSNFTLKIRSTKLEDSAMYFCASSEPGSGYTFGSGTRLTVV.

For this clone: Other nucleotide sequences from this sample produce the same CDR3. CDR3 nucleotides: TGCAGCGTCGGAGGTGGGGGCTCCTACAATGAGCAGTTCTTC. Amino acid sequence: CSVGGGGSYNEQFF. V and J are TRBV29-1 and TRBJ2-1; tentatively, D is TRBD1 or TRBD2 (5 bases each). Trimming removed 6 bases at V and 0 bases at J, with 12 bases between. In germline, CDR1 is SQVTM, CDR2 ANQGSEA. This CDR3 region has 14 residues.

The chain recombines TRBV7-9 with TRBJ2-3, with 9 bases aligning to TRBD1. Germline CDR1 and CDR2: SEHNR and FQNEAQ (reference sequence). V gave up 5 bases and J gave up 4 bases; unmatched junction bases: 10. The CDR3 length is 16 residues. CDR3 coding DNA: TGTGCCAGCAGCCAATACAGGGGGCGAGGGGCAGATACGCAGTATTTT. This codes for CASSQYRGRGADTQYF.

The chain uses TRBV11-1 and TRBJ2-1; 13 bases fit TRBD2. With V trimmed by 3 bases and J by 9 bases, 5 bases remained unmatched. From germline, CDR1 is SGHAT and CDR2 FQDESV (reference sequence). This CDR3 has 15 amino acids. For the CDR3, the DNA is TGTGCCAGCAGCTTTCGACTAGCGGGGGGCGGTGAGCAGTTCTTC. Residues: CASSFRLAGGGEQFF.

V gene TRBV30 combines with J gene TRBJ2-1; D is possibly TRBD1 (6 bases). Germline loops: CDR1 GTSNPN, CDR2 SVGIG (reference sequence). The CDR3 extends over 14 amino acids. Between the trimmed V and J ends, which lost 3 bases and 1 base, there was a span of 10 bases. The DNA of the CDR3 is TGTGCCTGGAGGCGAGGGGGTTCCTACAATGAGCAGTTCTTC. Protein sequence: CAWRRGGSYNEQFF.

The V and J genes are TRBV15 and TRBJ2-7, with D possibly called TRBD1 or TRBD2 (7 bases each). V was shortened by 3 bases and J by 2 bases, with 17 bases between the two germline ends. Germline-derived CDR1 and CDR2 are LNHNV and YYDKDF (reference sequence). There are 16 residues in the CDR3. The CDR3, as DNA: TGTGCCACCAGCAGGGGAGGGGGACAGTTAGCCTACGAGCAGTACTTC. Protein sequence: CATSRGGGQLAYEQYF.

The genes are TRBV6-1 and TRBJ1-3; 9 positions match TRBD1. This CDR3 comprises 17 residues. The V gene's germline CDR1 is MNHNS and CDR2 SASEGT. Trimming cost V 3 bases and J 0 bases; bases outside gene matches: 6. The CDR3 region has the DNA TGTGCCAGCAGTGACGGACAGGGGCTGAGCTCTGGAAACACCATATATTTT. Protein product: CASSDGQGLSSGNTIYF.

The chain has TRBV7-2 and TRBJ1-1; D not resolved. Germline-derived CDR1 and CDR2 are SGHTA and FQGNSA. The CDR3 is 14 residues long. Trimming cost V 3 bases and J 3 bases, with 11 bases left between them. The DNA of the CDR3 is TGTGCCAGCAGCTTGGACCCTAGGGACACTGAAGCTTTCTTT. This translates into CASSLDPRDTEAFF.

V and J are TRBV5-1 and TRBJ1-4; D is perhaps TRBD1 (6 bases). The germline V gene encodes CDR1 SGHRS and CDR2 YFSETQ. V was shortened by 3 bases and J by 7 bases, with 16 bases between the two germline ends. This CDR3 comprises 15 residues. CDR3 DNA: TGCGCCAGCAGCTACGGAGGACAGTCAAGTGAAAAACTGTTTTTT. The encoded protein is CASSYGGQSSEKLFF.

The chain links TRBV24-1 to TRBJ2-3, with D hard to call. The CDR3 is made up of 13 amino acids. V was trimmed by 4 bases and J by 2 bases, leaving 6 bases between them. The germline V gene has CDR1 KGHDR and CDR2 SFDVKD. CDR3: CATSDPSTDTQYF. Here the CDR3 DNA reads TGTGCCACCAGTGACCCATCCACAGATACGCAGTATTTT.